The 20 T cell receptor beta chains below were found in one sample sequenced in a study of shared clonotypes between healthy human individuals. TCRdb keeps only in-frame clones here, not all; method: immunoSEQ multiplex PCR. Among around 2,000,000 clones listed, just over 90% were seen once. Positive CCR7 selection of CD45RO-negative cells yielded the naive CD8 cells, and terminally differentiated effector memory CD45RA+ cells were excluded. Sequencing input: naive CD8+ T cells from PBMCs. The source of these receptors is a man aged 18-30 years in good health. Some clones in this sample may be carry-over from other donors' samples.

Comments on this clone: The same CDR3 can be traced to other DNA sequences in this sample. This sequence joins TRBV7-8 and TRBJ2-7; no clear D gene. The germline V and J ends were trimmed by 0 bases and 7 bases, with 4 bases remaining between them. This CDR3 is 11 amino acids long. CDR1 and CDR2 (germline): SGHVS, FQNEAQ. In DNA, the CDR3 is TGTGCCAGCAGCTTAGCTCATGAGCAGTACTTC. Protein: CASSLAHEQYF.

The chain recombines TRBV15 with TRBJ2-3; 10 positions agree with TRBD1. Germline CDR1 is LNHNV and CDR2 is YYDKDF (reference sequence). V gave up 10 bases and J gave up 0 bases; unmatched junction bases: 4. This CDR3 comprises 14 residues. The CDR3 DNA follows: TGTGCCAACGAGGGACAGGGGAGCACAGATACGCAGTATTTT. Protein sequence: CANEGQGSTDTQYF.

This clone has just one count. The rearrangement uses TRBV7-9 and TRBJ1-4, with D hard to call. The V gene's germline CDR1 is SEHNR and CDR2 FQNEAQ (reference sequence). V lost 10 bases and J 10 bases, leaving 22 bases between the germline ends. This CDR3 comprises 14 residues. CDR3 nucleotides: TGTGCCACGACTAAGCCCCTTGAAAATCTAAAACTGTTTTTT. It translates to CATTKPLENLKLFF.

The genes are TRBV7-3 and TRBJ2-1, with 7 positions matching TRBD1. The CDR3 runs to 18 residues. The junction had 16 bases not matched to a gene; V was cut back by 8 bases and J by 0 bases. Germline CDR1 reads SGHTA; CDR2 reads FQGTGA. The CDR3: CASGTITRAGGSYNEQFF. Here the CDR3 DNA reads TGTGCCAGCGGAACCATCACCCGTGCAGGGGGCTCCTACAATGAGCAGTTCTTC.

In this sample, this clone turned up a few times. The sample holds other DNA sequences that translate to the same CDR3. This sequence joins TRBV27 and TRBJ1-2; 9 nucleotides align to TRBD1. Germline V lookup: CDR1 MNHEY, CDR2 SMNVEV (reference sequence). The CDR3 spans 13 residues. The J segment lost 5 bases and the V segment lost 2 bases, leaving 0 bases of the junction unmatched. The chain's CDR3 is CASSLGTGYGYTF. The CDR3 nucleotides read TGTGCCAGCAGTTTAGGGACAGGGTATGGCTACACCTTC.

The CDR3 DNA follows: TGTGCCAGCAGCACAGGGGGGGCAGGGTACGAGCAGTACTTC. Translation: CASSTGGAGYEQYF. The genes are TRBV9 and TRBJ2-7; D may be TRBD1 (8 bases). Looked up from germline, CDR1 is SGDLS and CDR2 is YYNGEE. CDR3 size: 14 residues. V shed 4 bases and J shed 4 bases, with 15 bases lying between them. Filled out from reference TRBV9 and TRBJ2-7, the complete variable domain reads DSGVTQTPKHLITATGQRVTLRCSPRSGDLSVYWYQQSLDQGLQFLIQYYNGEERAKGNILERFSAQQFPDLHSELNLSSLELGDSALYFCASSTGGAGYEQYFGPGTRLTVT.

This clone occurred once. The V call is TRBV6-6, the J call TRBJ1-2, with a weak D call TRBD1 (6 bases). Germline CDR1 MNHNY, CDR2 SVGAGI (reference sequence). The CDR3 loop spans 16 amino acids. The V end lost 1 base, the J end lost 3 bases, and 15 bases lay between the germline ends. The CDR3, as DNA: TGTGCCAGCAGTTACTTGGACAGCCCCCCCCACTATGGCTACACCTTC. It specifies CASSYLDSPPHYGYTF.

This clone was picked up one time. The V and J genes are TRBV10-1 and TRBJ2-7, with D possibly being TRBD2 (5 bases). Looked up from germline, CDR1 is WNHNN and CDR2 is SYGVQD (reference sequence). Trimming took off 0 bases at V and 3 bases at J, with 12 bases between the two ends. The CDR3 loop spans 15 amino acids. CDR3 region: CASSESRVVIYEQYF. CDR3 nucleotide sequence: TGCGCCAGCAGTGAGTCGAGGGTGGTTATCTACGAGCAGTACTTC.

This clone was picked up one time. The rearrangement uses TRBV4-3 and TRBJ2-1; D is unclear. CDR3 length equals 17 residues. With 1 base removed from V and 0 bases from J, the gap between germline ends came to 13 bases. Germline values: CDR1 LGHNA, CDR2 YSLEER. Written as DNA, the CDR3 is TGCGCCAGCAGCCAAGTAATGGGCAGGAGCTCCTACAATGAGCAGTTCTTC. This translates into CASSQVMGRSSYNEQFF.

V is TRBV28 and J is TRBJ2-5, with D perhaps given as TRBD1 or TRBD2 (5 bases each). The CDR3 totals 12 residues. Germline lookup yields CDR1 MDHEN and CDR2 SYDVKM. V was trimmed by 3 bases and J by 13 bases, leaving 15 bases between them. The CDR3 is CASSFRGAEAYF. CDR3 sequence (DNA): TGTGCCAGCAGTTTTCGAGGGGCAGAGGCGTACTTC.

This chain links TRBV4-3 with TRBJ1-4; D remains unclear. This CDR3 region has 15 residues. V lost 1 base and J 6 bases, leaving 12 bases between the germline ends. The germline V gene encodes CDR1 LGHNA and CDR2 YSLEER. The CDR3 nucleotides are TGCGCCAGCAGCCAAGGTCTGATTAGGGATGAAAAACTGTTTTTT. Translation: CASSQGLIRDEKLFF.

This clone was counted a single time. V is TRBV6-5 and J is TRBJ2-7, with D perhaps matching TRBD1 (5 bases). The germline V gene has CDR1 MNHEY and CDR2 SVGAGI. CDR3 length: 13 residues. V was shortened by 2 bases and J by 5 bases, with 10 bases between the two germline ends. The CDR3 reads CASSYARVDEQYF. CDR3 DNA: TGTGCCAGCAGTTACGCCAGGGTGGACGAGCAGTACTTC.

The genes are TRBV10-2 and TRBJ2-1; no firm D call. CDR3 size: 13 residues. The V gene's germline CDR1 is WSHSY and CDR2 SAAADI. Between the trimmed V and J ends, which lost 5 bases and 0 bases, there was a span of 5 bases. The CDR3 protein is CASSSNSYNEQFF. CDR3 DNA: TGCGCCAGCAGTTCTAACTCCTACAATGAGCAGTTCTTC.

V usage is TRBV7-9 and J usage is TRBJ2-1; 9 positions agree with TRBD2. The ends lost 6 bases at V and 7 bases at J; junction bases unmatched: 10. CDR1 is SEHNR, CDR2 FQNEAQ, per germline (reference sequence). This CDR3 comprises 15 residues. The chain's CDR3 is CASRFGTSPLNEQFF. Here the CDR3 DNA reads TGTGCCAGCAGATTCGGGACTAGCCCTTTGAATGAGCAGTTCTTC.

This rearrangement joins TRBV5-4 to TRBJ2-7; unclear D gene. CDR3 length: 13 amino acids. Germline V gene sequence: CDR1 SGHNT, CDR2 YYREEE (reference sequence). V was shortened by 2 bases and J by 9 bases, with 15 bases between the two germline ends. The CDR3 region is CASSLPPDLGQYF. The CDR3 DNA is TGTGCCAGCAGCTTACCCCCAGACCTCGGGCAGTACTTC.

V is TRBV10-2 and J is TRBJ2-5; TRBD1 might be the D (6 bases). Trimming shortened V by 6 bases and J by 2 bases, and 19 bases separated the two germline ends. The germline CDR1 and CDR2 sequences are WSHSY and SAAADI. The CDR3 spans 16 residues. The CDR3 DNA sequence: TGCGCCAGCAGCTCGAGACAGGAGCCTAATCAAGAGACCCAGTACTTC. It translates to CASSSRQEPNQETQYF.

The V and J genes are TRBV4-1 and TRBJ1-5, with D perhaps matching TRBD1 (5 bases). V dropped 5 bases and J dropped 2 bases, with 19 bases sitting between them. The length of the CDR3 is 17 residues. Germline CDR1 is MGHRA and CDR2 is YSYEKL. The CDR3 loop reads CASSSVGGFIGNQPQHF. CDR3 DNA: TGCGCCAGCAGCTCCGTCGGGGGGTTTATAGGCAATCAGCCCCAGCATTTT.

To note about this clone: Distinct nucleotide sequences in the sample also encode this CDR3. The gene calls are TRBV27 and TRBJ2-1; D is unclear. Between the trimmed V and J ends, which lost 7 bases and 4 bases, there was a span of 11 bases. The CDR3 runs 13 residues. Germline lookup yields CDR1 MNHEY and CDR2 SMNVEV (reference sequence). The CDR3 bases are TGTGCCAGCACCCCAAAGGGTTACAATGAGCAGTTCTTC. It specifies CASTPKGYNEQFF.

The rearrangement joins TRBV2 to TRBJ1-1; no firm D call. The CDR3 spans 14 residues. Germline CDR1 and CDR2: SNHLY and FYNNEI. V lost 9 bases to trimming and J lost 5 bases, with 19 bases between them. The CDR3 loop reads CARGSRPPGTEAFF. CDR3 sequence (DNA): TGTGCCAGGGGATCTAGACCCCCCGGGACTGAAGCTTTCTTT.

The rearrangement uses TRBV9 and TRBJ1-1; D is possibly TRBD1 (6 bases). The CDR3 covers 15 residues. Germline lookup yields CDR1 SGDLS and CDR2 YYNGEE. V lost 4 bases to trimming and J lost 3 bases, with 16 bases between them. CDR3 sequence (DNA): TGTGCCAGCAGCCCCCAGGGGCGATCGGACACTGAAGCTTTCTTT. Translation: CASSPQGRSDTEAFF. Together with reference TRBV9 and TRBJ1-1, the CDR3 gives the full variable domain: DSGVTQTPKHLITATGQRVTLRCSPRSGDLSVYWYQQSLDQGLQFLIQYYNGEERAKGNILERFSAQQFPDLHSELNLSSLELGDSALYFCASSPQGRSDTEAFFGQGTRLTVV.